This section outlines one TCR beta chain sequence together with its context. Patients in Seattle were enrolled during active infection, then followed longitudinally. The source of the sample is a study of blood T cell repertoires in COVID-19. Turning to the study itself: Italy, Spain and the United States were the sources of the convalescent and acute COVID-19 samples. The cDNA or gDNA used as material had been derived from T cells, B-cell-depleted T cells, or PBMCs.

Germline V gene lookup returns CDR1 MNHEY and CDR2 SMNVEV (reference sequence). There are 15 residues in the CDR3. The J segment lost 4 bases and the V segment lost 5 bases, leaving 7 bases of the junction unmatched. Study processing details: Reference gene primer amplification yielded estimated nucleated cell counts. Method: immunoSEQ multiplex PCR; TCRdb's copy keeps in-frame clones and lacks some. The V and J calls and clone size come from that table; D and trimming were worked out from the DNA. The sample has about 150,000 clones; around 85% are singletons. V gene TRBV27 combines with J gene TRBJ1-2; 10 bases map to TRBD1. This TCR derives from a man aged 55 to 70 with COVID-19, enrolled during active disease. Sequencing was performed on peripheral blood. For the CDR3, the DNA is TGTGCCAGCAGTCGACAGGGGGCGCTGGGCTATGGCTACACCTTC. This gives the protein CASSRQGALGYGYTF.